The entry below describes one TCR beta chain. Profiling relied on immunoSEQ multiplex PCR, and the TCRdb table lists in-frame clones only, not all of them. Of about 64,000 clones listed, 80% to 90% are singletons. The germline CDR1 and CDR2 sequences are KGHDR and SFDVKD. J was trimmed by 2 bases and V by 4 bases; bases with no gene match: 8. The CDR3 totals 16 residues. These data originate in a study of blood T cell repertoires in COVID-19. Across the study: The United States, Italy and Spain were the sources of the acute and convalescent COVID-19 samples. In each case, the material was cDNA or gDNA derived from T cells, B-cell-depleted T cells, or PBMCs.

This receptor was obtained from a woman aged 60-75 years with acute or convalescent COVID-19. The V gene is TRBV24-1, the J gene TRBJ2-7, with 9 bases that match TRBD1. Sequenced: peripheral blood. This chain's CDR3 is CATSDSGQGRTYEQYF. The CDR3 DNA is TGTGCCACCAGTGACTCCGGACAGGGGAGGACCTACGAGCAGTACTTC.